A single sample gave rise to the 2 T cell receptor beta chains below, sequenced in a study of early T cells in non-severe SARS-CoV-2 infection. TCRdb recomputed calls from the 5' RACE reads with MiXCR, one row per CDR3 protein. The sample yields around 67,000 distinct CDR3 sequences, approximately 12% seen once. The sample was whole blood. Source of these receptors: an adult who was a healthcare worker with PCR-confirmed SARS-CoV-2 infection or an uninfected control (not recorded which).

The J gene is TRBJ2-7, the V gene TRBV28; 11 bases match TRBD1. The CDR3 is 14 amino acids. V trimming: 3 bases; J trimming: 6 bases; junction bases outside the gene matches: 4. Germline V gene sequence: CDR1 MDHEN, CDR2 SYDVKM. The CDR3 reads CASSLSGTGGEQYF. In DNA form, the CDR3 reads TGTGCCAGCAGTTTGTCCGGGACAGGGGGCGAGCAGTACTTC.

In its sample, this clonotype is medium-sized. The CDR3 DNA reads as TGTGCCAGCAAGGAGTACGGAGATACGCAGTATTTT. Residues: CASKEYGDTQYF. J is TRBJ2-3 and V is TRBV27; the D is unclear. Looked up from germline, CDR1 is MNHEY and CDR2 is SMNVEV (reference sequence). The CDR3 is 12 amino acids. V lost 7 bases to trimming and J lost 5 bases, with 10 bases between them.